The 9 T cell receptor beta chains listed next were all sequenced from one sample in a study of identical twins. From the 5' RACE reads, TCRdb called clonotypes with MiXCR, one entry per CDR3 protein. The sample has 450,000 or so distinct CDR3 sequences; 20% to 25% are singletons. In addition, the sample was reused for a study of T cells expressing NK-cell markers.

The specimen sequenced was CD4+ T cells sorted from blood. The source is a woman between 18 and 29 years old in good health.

As DNA, the CDR3 is TGTGCCATCTCATTTGGGTCCTACAATGAGCAGTTCTTC. Translated, it gives CAISFGSYNEQFF. The chain uses TRBV7-2 and TRBJ2-1; D is unresolved. V dropped 10 bases and J dropped 1 base, with 11 bases sitting between them. The CDR3 contains 13 residues. Germline loops: CDR1 SGHTA, CDR2 FQGNSA.

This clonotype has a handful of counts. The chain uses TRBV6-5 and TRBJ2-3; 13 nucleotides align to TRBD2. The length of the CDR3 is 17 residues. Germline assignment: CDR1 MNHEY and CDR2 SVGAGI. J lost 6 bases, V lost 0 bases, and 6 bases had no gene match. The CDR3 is CASSYSRTSGRLDTQYF. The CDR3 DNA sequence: TGTGCCAGCAGTTACTCACGGACTAGCGGGAGACTGGATACGCAGTATTTT.

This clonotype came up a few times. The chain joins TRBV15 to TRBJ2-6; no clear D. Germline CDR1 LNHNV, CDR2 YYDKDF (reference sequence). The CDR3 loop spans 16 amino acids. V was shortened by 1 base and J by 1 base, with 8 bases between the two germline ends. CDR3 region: CATSRGGMSGANVLTF. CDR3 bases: TGTGCCACCAGCAGAGGTGGGATGTCTGGGGCCAACGTCCTGACTTTC.

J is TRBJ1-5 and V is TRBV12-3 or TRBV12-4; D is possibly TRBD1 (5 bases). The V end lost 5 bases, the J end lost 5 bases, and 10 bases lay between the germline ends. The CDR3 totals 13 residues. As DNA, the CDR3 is TGTGCCAGCAGTGGGGGGGACTATCAGCCCCAGCATTTT. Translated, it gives CASSGGDYQPQHF.

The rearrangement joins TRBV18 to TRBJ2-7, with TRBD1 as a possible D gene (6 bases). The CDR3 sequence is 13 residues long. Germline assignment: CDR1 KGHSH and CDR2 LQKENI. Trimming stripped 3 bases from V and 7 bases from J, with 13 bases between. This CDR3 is CASSPDRFGEQYF. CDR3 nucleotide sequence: TGTGCCAGCTCACCCGACAGGTTTGGGGAGCAGTACTTC.

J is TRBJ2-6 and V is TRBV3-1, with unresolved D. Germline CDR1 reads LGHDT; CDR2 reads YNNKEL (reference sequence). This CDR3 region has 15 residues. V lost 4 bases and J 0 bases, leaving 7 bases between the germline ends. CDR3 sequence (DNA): TGTGCCAGCAGCCCTTCGGGCTCTGGGGCCAACGTCCTGACTTTC. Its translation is CASSPSGSGANVLTF.

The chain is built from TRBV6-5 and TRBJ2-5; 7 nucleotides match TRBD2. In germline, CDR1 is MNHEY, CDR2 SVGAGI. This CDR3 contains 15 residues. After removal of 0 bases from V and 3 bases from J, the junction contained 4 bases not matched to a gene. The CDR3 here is CASSYSILAEETQYF. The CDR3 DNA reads TGTGCCAGCAGTTACTCGATTCTAGCGGAAGAGACCCAGTACTTC.

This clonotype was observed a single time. The CDR3 sequence: CSVAQGGNQPQHF. The CDR3 DNA reads TGCAGCGTTGCACAGGGGGGAAATCAGCCCCAGCATTTT. The rearrangement joins TRBV29-1 to TRBJ1-5; 8 bases fit TRBD1. The CDR3 consists of 13 residues. Looked up from germline, CDR1 is SQVTM and CDR2 is ANQGSEA. The junction had 3 bases not matched to a gene; V was cut back by 4 bases and J by 4 bases.

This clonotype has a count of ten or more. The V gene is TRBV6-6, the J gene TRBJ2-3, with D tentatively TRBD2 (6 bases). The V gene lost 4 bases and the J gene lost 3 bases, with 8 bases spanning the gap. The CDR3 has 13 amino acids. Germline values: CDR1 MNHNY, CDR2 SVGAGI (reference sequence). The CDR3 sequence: CASSWDFTDTQYF. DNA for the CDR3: TGTGCCAGCAGTTGGGACTTTACAGATACGCAGTATTTT.